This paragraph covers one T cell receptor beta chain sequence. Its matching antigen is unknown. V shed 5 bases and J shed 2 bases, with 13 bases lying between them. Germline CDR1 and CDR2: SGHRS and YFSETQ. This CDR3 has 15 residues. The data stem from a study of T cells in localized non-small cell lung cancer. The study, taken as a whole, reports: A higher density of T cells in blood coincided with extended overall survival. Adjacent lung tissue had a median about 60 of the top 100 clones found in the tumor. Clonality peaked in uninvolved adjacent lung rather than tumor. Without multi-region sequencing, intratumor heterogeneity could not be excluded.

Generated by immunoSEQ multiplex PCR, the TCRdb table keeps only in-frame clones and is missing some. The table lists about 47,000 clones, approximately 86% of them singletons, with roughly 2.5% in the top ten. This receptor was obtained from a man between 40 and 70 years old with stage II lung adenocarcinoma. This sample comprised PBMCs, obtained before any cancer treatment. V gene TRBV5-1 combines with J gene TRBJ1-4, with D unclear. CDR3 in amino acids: CASRRRRTTNEKLFF. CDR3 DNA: TGCGCCAGCAGACGACGACGTACTACTAATGAAAAACTGTTTTTT.